Included here is one T cell receptor (beta chain) sequence, with context. Primers: 60 V beta forward and 13 J beta reverse. The data were produced by immunoSEQ multiplex PCR, yet TCRdb's version contains in-frame clones alone and is incomplete. There are about 92,000 clones in the sample; 70% to 90% occur only once, and around 14% lies in the top ten. The entry originates in a study of glioma-infiltrating T cells after dendritic cell vaccination. In the study overall: The vaccine used monocyte-derived dendritic cells pulsed overnight with autologous tumor lysate.

None of the glioblastoma patients had an isocitrate dehydrogenase mutation. The CDR3 spans 15 residues. Trimming took 0 bases from V and 2 from J; bases not matched to a gene: 2. Germline assignment: CDR1 LNHNV and CDR2 YYDKDF (reference sequence). The sequence derives from a human donor with glioblastoma. The J gene is TRBJ2-7, the V gene TRBV15, with 9 bases lining up with TRBD1. The sequences come from blood, collected before dendritic cell vaccination. The chain's CDR3 is CATSRDRTGAYEQYF. In DNA, the CDR3 is TGTGCCACCAGCAGAGATCGGACAGGGGCCTACGAGCAGTACTTC.